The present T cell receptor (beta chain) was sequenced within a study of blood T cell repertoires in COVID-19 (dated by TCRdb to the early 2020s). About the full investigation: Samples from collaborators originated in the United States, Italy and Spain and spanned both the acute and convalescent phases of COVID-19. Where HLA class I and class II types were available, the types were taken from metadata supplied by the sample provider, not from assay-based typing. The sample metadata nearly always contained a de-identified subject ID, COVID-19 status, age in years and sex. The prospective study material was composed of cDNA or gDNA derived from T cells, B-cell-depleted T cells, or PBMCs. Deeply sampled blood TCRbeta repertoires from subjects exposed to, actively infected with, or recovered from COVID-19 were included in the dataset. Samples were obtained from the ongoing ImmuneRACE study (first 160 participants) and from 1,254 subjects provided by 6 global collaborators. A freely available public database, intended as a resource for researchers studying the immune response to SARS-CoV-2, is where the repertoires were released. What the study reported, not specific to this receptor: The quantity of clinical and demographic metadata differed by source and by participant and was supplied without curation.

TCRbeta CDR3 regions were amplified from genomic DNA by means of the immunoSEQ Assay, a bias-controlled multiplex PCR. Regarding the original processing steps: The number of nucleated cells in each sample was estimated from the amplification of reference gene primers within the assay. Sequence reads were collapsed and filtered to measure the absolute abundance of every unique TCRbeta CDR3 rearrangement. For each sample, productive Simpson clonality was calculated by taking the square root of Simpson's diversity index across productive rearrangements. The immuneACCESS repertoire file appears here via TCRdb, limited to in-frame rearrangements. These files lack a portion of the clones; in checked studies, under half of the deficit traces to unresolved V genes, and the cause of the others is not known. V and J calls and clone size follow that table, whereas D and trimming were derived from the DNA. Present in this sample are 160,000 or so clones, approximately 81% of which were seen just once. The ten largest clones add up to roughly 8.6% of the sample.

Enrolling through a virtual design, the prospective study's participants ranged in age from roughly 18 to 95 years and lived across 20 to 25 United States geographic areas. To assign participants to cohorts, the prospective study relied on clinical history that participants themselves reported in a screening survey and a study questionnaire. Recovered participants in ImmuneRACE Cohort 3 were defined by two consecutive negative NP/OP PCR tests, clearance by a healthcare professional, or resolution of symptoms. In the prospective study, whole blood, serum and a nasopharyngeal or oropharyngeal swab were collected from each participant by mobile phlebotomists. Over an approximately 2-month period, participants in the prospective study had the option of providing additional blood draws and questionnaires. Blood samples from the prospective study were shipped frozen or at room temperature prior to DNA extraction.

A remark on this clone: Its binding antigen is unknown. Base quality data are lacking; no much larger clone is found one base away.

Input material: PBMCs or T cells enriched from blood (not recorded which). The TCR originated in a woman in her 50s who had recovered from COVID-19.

The CDR3 amino acid sequence is: CASSQYAGVGGNTIYF. The nucleotide sequence is given as TGTGCCAGCAGCCAATACGCCGGGGTCGGCGGAAACACCATATATTTT. This chain joins TRBV7-2 to TRBJ1-3, with the D gene not clear enough to name. CDR1 is given as SGHTA and CDR2 as FQGNSA, both from the germline V gene. The junction shows trimming of 5 bases on V and 4 bases on J, plus 18 bases between the germline ends. The CDR3 goes from the cysteine to the phenylalanine over 16 residues. The retained sequence is limited to the CDR3, 48 bases, with the frame set at the first base.